Below, 11 T cell receptor beta chains from the same sample are listed, as sequenced in a study of blood T cells in healthy people across ages. A second PCR, run for 7 to 11 cycles, used a sample-barcoded 5' primer plus a J-beta primer mix. Via MiXCR, TCRdb re-called the 5' RACE reads, giving one row per CDR3 protein. The sample yields 650,000 to 800,000 distinct CDR3 sequences, about 42% seen once. Sample: blood. The receptors derive from a man aged 55 to 70 in good health.

This clonotype has only a few counts. The genes are TRBV2 and TRBJ2-5; D possibly corresponds to TRBD1 (5 bases). The germline CDR1 and CDR2 sequences are SNHLY and FYNNEI. Trimming shortened V by 8 bases and J by 5 bases, and 15 bases separated the two germline ends. The CDR3 covers 13 residues. The chain's CDR3 is CASGRSTGETQYF. In nucleotides, the CDR3 is TGTGCCAGCGGCAGGAGTACAGGCGAGACCCAGTACTTC.

The chain is built from TRBV29-1 and TRBJ2-3; 15 positions match TRBD2. The J segment lost 6 bases and the V segment lost 6 bases, leaving 4 bases of the junction unmatched. CDR1 is SQVTM and CDR2 is ANQGSEA in the germline V gene. The CDR3 runs to 14 residues. The CDR3 loop is CSVVGTSGGDTQYF. The CDR3 region has the DNA TGCAGCGTAGTCGGGACTAGCGGGGGGGATACGCAGTATTTT.

Points on this clonotype: A read error may account for a junction end that differs from germline. The chain has TRBV5-6 and TRBJ2-5, with 11 bases fitting TRBD1. This CDR3 region has 15 residues. Germline V CDR1 and CDR2: SGHDT, YYEEEE. The CDR3 sequence is CAGSFGDRGIETQYF. For the CDR3, the DNA is TGTGCCGGCAGCTTCGGGGACAGGGGGATCGAGACCCAGTACTTC.

This clonotype was seen only a few times. This chain connects TRBV15 to TRBJ2-7; perhaps TRBD1 as D (6 bases). Looked up from germline, CDR1 is LNHNV and CDR2 is YYDKDF (reference sequence). Trimming shortened V by 0 bases and J by 1 base, and 10 bases separated the two germline ends. The CDR3 covers 15 residues. DNA for the CDR3: TGTGCCACCAGCAGAGACCAGGGGACATCCTACGAGCAGTACTTC. Translation: CATSRDQGTSYEQYF.

The chain couples TRBV5-1 to TRBJ2-3; a weak D match, TRBD2 (6 bases). The CDR3 loop spans 13 amino acids. Germline V CDR1 and CDR2: SGHRS, YFSETQ. Trimming cost V 6 bases and J 2 bases, with 10 bases left between them. CDR3 amino acids: CASNGGSTDTQYF. The CDR3 region has the DNA TGCGCCAGCAACGGGGGATCCACAGATACGCAGTATTTT.

This clonotype was picked up many times. The rearrangement uses TRBV7-8 and TRBJ2-5; D is perhaps TRBD2 (6 bases). The CDR3 totals 17 residues. Germline V gives CDR1 SGHVS, CDR2 FQNEAQ. V was trimmed by 5 bases and J by 1 base, leaving 20 bases between them. The CDR3: CASSPAPGLTIQETQYF. CDR3 in DNA: TGTGCCAGCAGCCCAGCCCCGGGACTCACAATCCAAGAGACCCAGTACTTC.

This clonotype was seen once. The V gene is TRBV3-1, the J gene TRBJ2-5; TRBD1 or TRBD2 may be the D gene (6 bases each). The CDR3 extends over 16 amino acids. The germline V gene encodes CDR1 LGHDT and CDR2 YNNKEL (reference sequence). V was trimmed by 0 bases and J by 11 bases, leaving 22 bases between them. CDR3 DNA sequence: TGTGCCAGCAGCCAAGATCCCGGGGGCCAATACAATGAGCAGTACTTC. Encoded protein: CASSQDPGGQYNEQYF.

The V call is TRBV2, the J call TRBJ1-2; 7 bases match TRBD1. The germline V gene encodes CDR1 SNHLY and CDR2 FYNNEI. J was trimmed by 1 base and V by 4 bases; bases with no gene match: 6. The CDR3 consists of 15 residues. CDR3 in amino acids: CASSAQQGINYGYTF. In nucleotides, the CDR3 is TGTGCCAGCAGTGCCCAACAGGGGATTAACTATGGCTACACCTTC.

The V gene is TRBV7-2, the J gene TRBJ2-5; no clear D gene. Germline lookup yields CDR1 SGHTA and CDR2 FQGNSA. The CDR3 covers 13 residues. Between the trimmed V and J ends, which lost 10 bases and 1 base, there was a span of 13 bases. As DNA, the CDR3 is TGTGCCACTTCTCCTGGTATCCAAGAGACCCAGTACTTC. Its translation: CATSPGIQETQYF.

The chain links TRBV6-2 or TRBV6-3 to TRBJ2-5, with 8 bases matching TRBD1. CDR3 size: 16 residues. The V segment lost 2 bases and the J segment 3 bases; nucleotides outside the gene matches: 8. The germline V gene has CDR1 MNHEY and CDR2 SVGEGT. CDR3 coding DNA: TGTGCCAGCAGTTACGTAGGACAGGGAACCGAAGAGACCCAGTACTTC. Residues: CASSYVGQGTEETQYF.

The chain combines TRBV6-1 with TRBJ1-1; D is undetermined. Germline V gene data show CDR1 as MNHNS and CDR2 as SASEGT. V was trimmed by 7 bases and J by 1 base, leaving 13 bases between them. The CDR3 is made up of 14 amino acids. The CDR3 DNA reads TGTGCCAGCACCTTAAAGGGCGGGAACACTGAAGCTTTCTTT. Translated, it gives CASTLKGGNTEAFF.